Listed below are T cell receptor beta chains from one sample, sequenced in a study of CD8 T cells in ankylosing spondylitis. TCRdb redid the calling of the 5' RACE reads with MiXCR, one entry per CDR3 protein. The profile covers around 130,000 distinct CDR3 sequences, with roughly 17% appearing a single time and roughly 30% taken by the ten largest. Sequenced: blood, either unsorted or a sorted T cell fraction (not recorded which). Receptors were obtained from a male donor with ankylosing spondylitis. The CDR3 runs from the conserved cysteine through the conserved F or W. A D gene is named only where the DNA matches it firmly. Some rows have no size entry. The others give once, few or many, or a class for an expanded clone.

>-|TRBJ1-3|few|TRBV2
TGTGCCAGCATTGGAAACACCATATATTTT
CASIGNTIYF
>-|TRBJ2-7|-|TRBV25-1
TGTGCCAGCAGTGAGTCAGGGTTTGCATCGCTCTACGAGCAGTACTTC
CASSESGFASLYEQYF
>-|TRBJ2-7|-|TRBV6-2/TRBV6-3
TGTGCCAGCAGTCAACGAGAGGGGCGGTACGAGCAGTACTTC
CASSQREGRYEQYF
>-|TRBJ2-3|-|TRBV7-2
TGTGCCAGCAGCTTAGTGCCGGGAGACCGCACAGATACGCAGTATTTT
CASSLVPGDRTDTQYF
>TRBD2|TRBJ2-5|-|TRBV11-2
TGTGCCAGCATCGGGGCGGGAGCGGGGGAGACCCAGTACTTC
CASIGAGAGETQYF
>TRBD2|TRBJ2-7|few|TRBV20-1
TGCAGTGCTAGACCCACAGGGGTTGGGGCTAGCGGGGTGGTATACGAGCAGTACTTC
CSARPTGVGASGVVYEQYF
>-|TRBJ2-2|few|TRBV7-6
TGTGCCAGCAGCCCCGCGTCCCCCGGGGAGCTGTTTTTT
CASSPASPGELFF
>-|TRBJ2-1|-|TRBV29-1
TGCAGCGTCCAACCCACAGCCTATACCTACAATGAGCAGTTCTTC
CSVQPTAYTYNEQFF
>-|TRBJ1-5|-|TRBV4-1
TGCGCCAGCTCGTCGGTACTCGTGAGCAATCAGCCCCAGCATTTT
CASSSVLVSNQPQHF
>-|TRBJ2-7|-|TRBV4-1
TGCGCCAGCAGGCTTGGGTCAGGGAATCCCTACGAGCAGTACTTC
CASRLGSGNPYEQYF
>TRBD1|TRBJ2-7|few|TRBV11-1
TGTGCCAGCAGCTTAGGACCAGGGACAGGGGGCGCCCTGGACGAGCAGTACTTC
CASSLGPGTGGALDEQYF
>-|TRBJ2-2|-|TRBV27
TGTGCCAGCAGTACTACGAACACCGGGGAGCTGTTTTTT
CASSTTNTGELFF
>-|TRBJ2-1|-|TRBV3-1
TGTGCCAGCAGCCAACAAGATAATGAGCAGTTCTTC
CASSQQDNEQFF
>-|TRBJ2-1|many|TRBV7-9
TGTGCCAGCAGCTTAAGCGTTCGTCTCTTC
CASSLSVRLF
>-|TRBJ2-1|-|TRBV24-1
TGTGCCACCAGTGATTTCCCCATGGGTGAGCAGTTCTTC
CATSDFPMGEQFF
>-|TRBJ1-5|-|TRBV12-3/TRBV12-4
TGTGCCAGCAGTATCTCCGGGAACCAGCCCCAGCATTTT
CASSISGNQPQHF
>-|TRBJ2-7|-|TRBV7-8
TGTGCCAGCAGCCAGACCCAGAGGGGGGCCTACGAGCAGTACTTC
CASSQTQRGAYEQYF
>-|TRBJ1-3|-|TRBV12-3/TRBV12-4
TGTGCCAGCAGCCCCCAAGGGTCAGGAAACACCATATATTTT
CASSPQGSGNTIYF
>-|TRBJ2-7|-|TRBV20-1
TGCAGTGCTAGAGCGTCCAGGGGTGAGGGACACCCCTACGAGCAGTACTTC
CSARASRGEGHPYEQYF
>-|TRBJ2-7|many|TRBV15
TGTGCCACCAGCAGAATTCCGGGACCTAAATCCTACGAGCAGTACTTC
CATSRIPGPKSYEQYF
>-|TRBJ2-7|-|TRBV7-2
TGTGCCAGCACCATGGTCGGAATCGGGAGCTTTGGGTACGAGCAGTACTTC
CASTMVGIGSFGYEQYF
>TRBD2|TRBJ2-1|-|TRBV10-2
TGCGCCAGCAGTGAGAACCTAGCGGGAGGGCGTGAGCAGTTCTTC
CASSENLAGGREQFF
>-|TRBJ2-1|few|TRBV7-2
TGTGCCAGCAGCTTAGTTGGCAGGGGCAATGAGCAGTTCTTC
CASSLVGRGNEQFF
>-|TRBJ1-2|few|TRBV20-1
TGCAGTGCTAGGTCGGATTTTGGCTACACCTTC
CSARSDFGYTF
>-|TRBJ1-1|few|TRBV27
TGTGCCAGCAGACATACCGGGCCATCCCTTGAAGCTTTCTTT
CASRHTGPSLEAFF
>TRBD2|TRBJ2-1|many|TRBV28
TGTGCCAGCAGCGTGTCCGCGTCGGGACTAGCGGGTTGGAGCTCCTACAATGAGCAGTTCTTC
CASSVSASGLAGWSSYNEQFF